This T cell receptor (beta chain) was sequenced for a study of glioma-infiltrating T cells. Using RNA template, CDR3s of TCR alpha and beta were amplified with iRepertoire arm-PCR. Input was roughly 85-400 ng of tissue mRNA or PBMC total RNA. One entry per CDR3 protein, called by TCRdb with MiXCR from the multiplex PCR reads. This repertoire shows some 40,000 distinct CDR3 sequences, about 20% found once; its top ten account for 5% to 6.5%. As to this clonotype: The antigen remains unidentified. A junction boundary mismatches the germline segment, possibly from a read error.

From germline, CDR1 is MGHRA and CDR2 YSYEKL. CDR3 length: 16 amino acids. Whole-study results and caveats: Tissue and blood shared very few CDR3 sequences. Non-neoplastic patients had below-expected tissue-blood divergence, while all gliomas exceeded expectation.

V usage is TRBV4-1 and J usage is TRBJ2-3; no reliable D call. Input material: glioma tissue, nonneoplastic brain tissue, or PBMCs (not recorded which). This receptor was taken from a human donor with low-grade glioma or glioblastoma, undergoing nonglioma brain surgery, or in good health (not recorded which). The CDR3 here is CASGQEGAWSTDTQYF. CDR3 nucleotide sequence: TGCGCCAGCGGCCAGGAAGGAGCGTGGAGCACAGATACGCAGTATTTT.